This T cell receptor beta chain stems from a study of T cells in women clearing cervical HPV infection. Background on the study: No precancer developed; the control's incident HPV16 infection cleared within 12 months.

Germline V lookup: CDR1 SGHKS, CDR2 YYEKEE (reference sequence). The length of the CDR3 is 15 residues. Trimming at V came to 4 bases and at J to 3 bases, leaving 7 bases not matched to a gene. Notes on this clone: Its matching antigen is unknown. Coverage ceases 3 residues before the CDR3 finishes, and the germline J gene fills in the end.

Notes on the study in general: CIN3+ cases had significantly higher TCR repertoire richness than controls, but evenness did not differ. Cases and controls were distinguished at AUC about 0.8 by richness and V genes. Richness differences could reflect unmeasured T-cell content per sample.

This table comes from immunoSEQ multiplex PCR, and its TCRdb copy is limited to in-frame clones, with some not included. The sample totals about 17,000 clones. The material sequenced was blood buffy coat. The clonotype comes from a woman aged 18 to 75 with a cervical HPV16 infection that either progressed to CIN3+ or cleared (not recorded which). J is TRBJ2-7 and V is TRBV5-5; 10 bases line up with TRBD1. The sequenced CDR3 bases are TGTGCCAGCAGCGGAGACAGGGGGCAGCACTACGAG. Protein sequence: CASSGDRGQHYE. The whole CDR3 sequence reads CASSGDRGQHYEQYF.